This TCR beta chain is drawn from a study of T-cell reconstitution after alpha-beta-depleted transplantation in children. Study results and caveats: Surviving recipient cells, namely T cells and thymic progenitors, were the source of high day-60 TCRbeta diversity in some patients. Counts and diversity of T cells one year after transplant came mostly from newly produced T cells. Expanded graft clones, several hundred of them, were reportedly the source of alpha-beta T cells about two months after transplant.

A TCRbeta library incorporating unique molecular identifiers was prepared. TCRdb used MiXCR to reprocess the PCR reads, holding one entry per CDR3 protein. Altogether hundreds of thousands of distinct CDR3 sequences are present, over 10% being singletons, with the ten largest covering roughly 2.3%. The CDR3 runs to 13 residues. V was clipped by 5 bases and J by 10 bases, with 17 bases between them. This clonotype was seen at least ten times. Its antigen is not known. V and J are TRBV12-3 or TRBV12-4 and TRBJ2-5; D is perhaps TRBD1 (6 bases). This clonotype was obtained from a male patient between 5 and 17 years old who had a stem cell transplant for acute myeloid leukemia, so the T cells may come from the graft donor. This specimen consisted of PBMCs, mostly from graft donor cells, obtained 360 days after TCRalphabeta/CD19-depleted stem cell transplant. The CDR3 nucleotides are TGTGCCAGCAGTGCCGGGACACAGGGTAACCAGTACTTC. This sequence encodes CASSAGTQGNQYF.